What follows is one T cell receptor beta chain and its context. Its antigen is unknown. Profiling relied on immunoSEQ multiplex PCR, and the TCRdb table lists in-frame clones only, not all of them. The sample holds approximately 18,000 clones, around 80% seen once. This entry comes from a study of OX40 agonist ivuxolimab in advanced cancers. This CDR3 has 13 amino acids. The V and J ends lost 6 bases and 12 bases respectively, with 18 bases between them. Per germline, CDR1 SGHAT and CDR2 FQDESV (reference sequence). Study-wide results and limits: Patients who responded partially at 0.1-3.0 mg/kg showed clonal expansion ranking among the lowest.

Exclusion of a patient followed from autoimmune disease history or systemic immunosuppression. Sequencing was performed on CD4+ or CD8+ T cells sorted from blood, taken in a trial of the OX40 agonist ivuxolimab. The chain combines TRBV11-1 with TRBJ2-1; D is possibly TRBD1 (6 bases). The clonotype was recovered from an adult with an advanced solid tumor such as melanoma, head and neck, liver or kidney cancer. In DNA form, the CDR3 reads TGTGCCAGCAGTCATAGGACAGCCGTCCCGCAGTTCTTC. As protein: CASSHRTAVPQFF.